This T cell receptor (beta chain) originates from a study of blood T cell repertoires in COVID-19. CDR3 length: 14 amino acids. Germline-derived CDR1 and CDR2 are SGHTA and FQGTGA. V lost 5 bases and J lost 2, with 11 bases in between. This table comes from immunoSEQ multiplex PCR, and its TCRdb copy is limited to in-frame clones, with some not included. The repertoire consists of about 80,000 clones, with roughly four fifths occurring once and the leading ten covering about a third. The TCR originated in a woman aged 65 to 85 with acute or convalescent COVID-19. The sequencing input was peripheral blood. The rearrangement joins TRBV7-3 to TRBJ2-3; weak D call: TRBD1 (6 bases). For the CDR3, the DNA is TGTGCCAGCAGCATCCGGGACAACACAGATACGCAGTATTTT. This codes for CASSIRDNTDTQYF. Using reference TRBV7-3 and TRBJ2-3 for the parts outside the CDR3, the full variable domain is GAGVSQTPSNKVTEKGKYVELRCDPISGHTALYWYRQSLGQGPEFLIYFQGTGAADDSGLPNDRFFAVRPEGSVSTLKIQRTERGDSAVYLCASSIRDNTDTQYFGPGTRLTVL.